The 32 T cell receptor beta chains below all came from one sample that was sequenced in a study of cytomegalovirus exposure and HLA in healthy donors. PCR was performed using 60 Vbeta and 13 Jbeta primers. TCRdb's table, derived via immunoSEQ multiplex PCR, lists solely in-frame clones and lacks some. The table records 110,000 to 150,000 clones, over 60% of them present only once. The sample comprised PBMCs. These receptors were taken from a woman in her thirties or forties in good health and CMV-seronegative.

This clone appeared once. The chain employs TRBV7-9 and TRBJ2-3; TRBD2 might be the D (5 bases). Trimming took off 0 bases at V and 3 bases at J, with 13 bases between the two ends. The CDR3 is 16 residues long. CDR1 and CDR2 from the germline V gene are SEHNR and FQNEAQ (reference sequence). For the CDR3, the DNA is TGTGCCAGCAGCTTAGCGGGCTCAAGGAGGACAGATACGCAGTATTTT. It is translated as CASSLAGSRRTDTQYF.

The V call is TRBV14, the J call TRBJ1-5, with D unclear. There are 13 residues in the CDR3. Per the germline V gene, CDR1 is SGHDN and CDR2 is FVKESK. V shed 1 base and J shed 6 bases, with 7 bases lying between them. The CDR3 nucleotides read TGTGCCAGCAGCCAAGGTCTAACTCAGCCCCAGCATTTT. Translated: CASSQGLTQPQHF.

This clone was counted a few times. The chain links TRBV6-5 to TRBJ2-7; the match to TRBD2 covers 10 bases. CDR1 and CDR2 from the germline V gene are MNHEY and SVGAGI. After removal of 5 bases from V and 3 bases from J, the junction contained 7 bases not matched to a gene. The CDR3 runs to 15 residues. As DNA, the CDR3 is TGTGCCAGCAGTCCACTAGCGGGGATTCTCTACGAGCAGTACTTC. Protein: CASSPLAGILYEQYF.

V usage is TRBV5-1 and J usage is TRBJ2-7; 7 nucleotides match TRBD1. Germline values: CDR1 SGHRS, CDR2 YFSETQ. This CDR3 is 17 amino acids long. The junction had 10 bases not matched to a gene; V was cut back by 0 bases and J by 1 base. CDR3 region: CASSLAFDRATSYEQYF. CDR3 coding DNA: TGCGCCAGCAGCTTGGCCTTCGACAGGGCGACGTCCTACGAGCAGTACTTC.

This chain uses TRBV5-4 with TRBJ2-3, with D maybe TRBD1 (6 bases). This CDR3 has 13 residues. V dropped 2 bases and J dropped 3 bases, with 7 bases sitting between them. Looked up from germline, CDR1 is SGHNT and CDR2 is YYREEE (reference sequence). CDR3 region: CASSFQGTDTQYF. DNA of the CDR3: TGTGCCAGCAGCTTTCAGGGGACAGATACGCAGTATTTT.

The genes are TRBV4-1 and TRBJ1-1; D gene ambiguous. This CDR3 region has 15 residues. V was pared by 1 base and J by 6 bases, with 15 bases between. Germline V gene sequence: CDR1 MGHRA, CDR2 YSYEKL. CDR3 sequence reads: CASSQVAGNQPEAFF. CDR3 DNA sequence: TGCGCCAGCAGCCAAGTTGCGGGTAATCAGCCTGAAGCTTTCTTT.

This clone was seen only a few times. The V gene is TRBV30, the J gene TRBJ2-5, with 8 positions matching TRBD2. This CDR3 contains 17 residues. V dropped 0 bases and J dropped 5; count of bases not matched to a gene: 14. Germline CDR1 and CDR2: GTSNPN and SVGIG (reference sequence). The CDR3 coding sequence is TGTGCCTGGAGTGTTCTCATCGGGAGCGGGGGTCGGGAGACCCAGTACTTC. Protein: CAWSVLIGSGGRETQYF.

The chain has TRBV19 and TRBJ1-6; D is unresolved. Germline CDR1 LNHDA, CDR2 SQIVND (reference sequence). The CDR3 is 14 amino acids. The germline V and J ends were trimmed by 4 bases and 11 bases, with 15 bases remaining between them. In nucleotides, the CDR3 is TGTGCCAGTAGTACAGGCACCCTATGGACACCCCTCCACTTT. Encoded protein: CASSTGTLWTPLHF.

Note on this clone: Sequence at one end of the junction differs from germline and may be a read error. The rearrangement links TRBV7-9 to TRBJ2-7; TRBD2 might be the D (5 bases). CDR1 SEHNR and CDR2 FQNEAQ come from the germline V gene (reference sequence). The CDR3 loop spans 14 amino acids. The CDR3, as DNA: TGTTCCAGCAGCTTAGTAGCCGCCGGGGACGAGCAGTACTTC. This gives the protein CSSSLVAAGDEQYF.

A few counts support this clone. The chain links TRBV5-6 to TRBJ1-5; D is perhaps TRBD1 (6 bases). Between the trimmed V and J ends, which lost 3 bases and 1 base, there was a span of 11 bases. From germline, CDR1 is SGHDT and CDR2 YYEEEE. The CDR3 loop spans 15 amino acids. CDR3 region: CASSSRQGSNQPQHF. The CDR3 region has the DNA TGTGCCAGCAGCTCTAGGCAGGGGAGCAATCAGCCCCAGCATTTT. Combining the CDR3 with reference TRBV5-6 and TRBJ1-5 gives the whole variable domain DAGVTQSPTHLIKTRGQQVTLRCSPKSGHDTVSWYQQALGQGPQFIFQYYEEEERQRGNFPDRFSGHQFPNYSSELNVNALLLGDSALYLCASSSRQGSNQPQHFGDGTRLSIL.

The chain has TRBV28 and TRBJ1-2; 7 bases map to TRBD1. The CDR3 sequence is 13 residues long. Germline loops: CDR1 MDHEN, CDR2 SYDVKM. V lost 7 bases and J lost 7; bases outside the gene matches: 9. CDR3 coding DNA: TGTGCCAGCACTCCCGAGGGGGCGCTTGGCTACACCTTC. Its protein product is CASTPEGALGYTF.

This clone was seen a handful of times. CDR3 sequence reads: CASSLTPGYEAFF. The CDR3 DNA follows: TGTGCCAGCAGCTTGACCCCAGGGTATGAAGCTTTCTTT. The rearrangement joins TRBV5-5 to TRBJ1-1, with a weak D call TRBD1 (5 bases). The germline gives CDR1 SGHKS, CDR2 YYEKEE (reference sequence). Trimming took 1 base from V and 7 from J, leaving 11 bases between them. There are 13 residues in the CDR3.

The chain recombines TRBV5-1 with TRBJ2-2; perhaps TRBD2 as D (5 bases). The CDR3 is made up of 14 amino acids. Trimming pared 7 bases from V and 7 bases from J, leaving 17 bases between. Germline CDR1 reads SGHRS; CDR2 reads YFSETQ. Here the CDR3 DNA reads TGCGCCAGCTGTAGGACTCTTGCAAACGGGGAGCTGTTTTTT. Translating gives CASCRTLANGELFF. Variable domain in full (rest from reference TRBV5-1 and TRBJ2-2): KAGVTQTPRYLIKTRGQQVTLSCSPISGHRSVSWYQQTPGQGLQFLFEYFSETQRNKGNFPGRFSGRQFSNSRSEMNVSTLELGDSALYLCASCRTLANGELFFGEGSRLTVL.

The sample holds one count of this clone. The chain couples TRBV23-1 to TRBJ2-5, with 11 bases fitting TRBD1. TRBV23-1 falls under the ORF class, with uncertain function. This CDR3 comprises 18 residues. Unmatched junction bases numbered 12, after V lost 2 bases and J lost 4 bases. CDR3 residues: CASSQGCPRDRGAETQYF. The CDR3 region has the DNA TGCGCCAGCAGTCAAGGATGTCCCCGGGACAGGGGGGCAGAGACCCAGTACTTC.

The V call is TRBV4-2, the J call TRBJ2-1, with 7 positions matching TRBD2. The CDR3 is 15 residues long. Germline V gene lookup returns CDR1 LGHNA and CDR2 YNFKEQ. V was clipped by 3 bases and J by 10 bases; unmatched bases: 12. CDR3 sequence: CASSQDGLDNTEQFF. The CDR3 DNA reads TGTGCCAGCAGCCAGGACGGACTAGATAATACCGAGCAGTTCTTC.

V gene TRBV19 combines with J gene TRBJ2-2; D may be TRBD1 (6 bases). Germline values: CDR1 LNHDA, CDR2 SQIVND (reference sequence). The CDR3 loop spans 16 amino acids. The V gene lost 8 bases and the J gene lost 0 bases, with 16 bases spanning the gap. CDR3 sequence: CASATGRNANTGELFF. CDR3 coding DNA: TGTGCCAGTGCCACAGGGAGAAACGCGAACACCGGGGAGCTGTTTTTT.

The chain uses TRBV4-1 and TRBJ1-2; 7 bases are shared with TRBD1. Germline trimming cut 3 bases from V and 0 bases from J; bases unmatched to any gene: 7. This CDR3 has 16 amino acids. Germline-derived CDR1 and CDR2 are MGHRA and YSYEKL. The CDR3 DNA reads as TGCGCCAGCAGCCATCCCGGGACAGTGCCTAACTATGGCTACACCTTC. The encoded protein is CASSHPGTVPNYGYTF.

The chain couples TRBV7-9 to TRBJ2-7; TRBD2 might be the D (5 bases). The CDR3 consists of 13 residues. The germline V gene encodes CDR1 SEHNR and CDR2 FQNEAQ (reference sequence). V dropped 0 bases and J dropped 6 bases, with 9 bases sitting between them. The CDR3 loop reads CASSLAGDGEQYF. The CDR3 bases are TGTGCCAGCAGCTTAGCGGGAGATGGCGAGCAGTACTTC.

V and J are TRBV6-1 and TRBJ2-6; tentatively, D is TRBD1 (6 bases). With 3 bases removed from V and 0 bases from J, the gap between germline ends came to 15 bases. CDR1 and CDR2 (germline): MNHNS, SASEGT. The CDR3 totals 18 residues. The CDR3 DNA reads TGTGCCAGCAGTGAGTTAACAGGGACCGTCTCTGGGGCCAACGTCCTGACTTTC. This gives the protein CASSELTGTVSGANVLTF.

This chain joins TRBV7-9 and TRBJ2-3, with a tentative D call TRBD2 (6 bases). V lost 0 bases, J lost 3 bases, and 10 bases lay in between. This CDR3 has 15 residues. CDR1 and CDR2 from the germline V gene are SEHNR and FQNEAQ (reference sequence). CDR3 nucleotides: TGTGCCAGCAGCTTAGCCATAGCGGATACAGATACGCAGTATTTT. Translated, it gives CASSLAIADTDTQYF.

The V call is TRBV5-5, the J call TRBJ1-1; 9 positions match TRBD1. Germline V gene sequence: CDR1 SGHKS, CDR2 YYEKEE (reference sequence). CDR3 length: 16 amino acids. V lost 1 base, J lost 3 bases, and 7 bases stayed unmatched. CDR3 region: CASSLFPTGGYTEAFF. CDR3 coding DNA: TGTGCCAGCAGCTTGTTCCCGACAGGGGGGTACACTGAAGCTTTCTTT.

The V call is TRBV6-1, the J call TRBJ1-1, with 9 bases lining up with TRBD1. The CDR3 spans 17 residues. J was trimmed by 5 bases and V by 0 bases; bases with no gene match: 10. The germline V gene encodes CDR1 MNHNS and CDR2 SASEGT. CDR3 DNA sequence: TGTGCCAGCAGTGAAGCCTTAGGGACAGGGATGGGAACTGAAGCTTTCTTT. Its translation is CASSEALGTGMGTEAFF.

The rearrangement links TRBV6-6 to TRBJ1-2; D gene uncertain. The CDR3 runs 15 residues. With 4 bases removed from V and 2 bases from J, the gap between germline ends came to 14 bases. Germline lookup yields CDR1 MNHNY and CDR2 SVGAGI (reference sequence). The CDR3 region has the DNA TGTGCCAGCAGTTCCAATAGTGGAGTGAACTATGGCTACACCTTC. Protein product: CASSSNSGVNYGYTF.

CDR3 sequence (DNA): TGCGCCAGCAGTGAGACCCACACAGGGGGCACAGATACGCAGTATTTT. This codes for CASSETHTGGTDTQYF. The chain carries TRBV10-1 and TRBJ2-3, with 7 bases identical to TRBD1. Germline loops: CDR1 WNHNN, CDR2 SYGVQD (reference sequence). V was pared by 2 bases and J by 1 base, with 6 bases of the junction left unmatched. The CDR3 covers 16 residues.

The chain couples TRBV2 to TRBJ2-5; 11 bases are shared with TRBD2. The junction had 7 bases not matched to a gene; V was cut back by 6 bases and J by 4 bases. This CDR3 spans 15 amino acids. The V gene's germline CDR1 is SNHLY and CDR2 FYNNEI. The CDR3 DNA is TGTGCCAGCAGGATTAGCGGGGGGGCTCCAGAGACCCAGTACTTC. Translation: CASRISGGAPETQYF.

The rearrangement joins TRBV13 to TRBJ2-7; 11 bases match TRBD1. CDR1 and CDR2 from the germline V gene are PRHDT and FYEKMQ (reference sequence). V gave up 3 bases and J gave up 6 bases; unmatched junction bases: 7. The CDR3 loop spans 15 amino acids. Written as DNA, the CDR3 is TGTGCCAGCAGCTTTACCGGGACAGGGGGTCTCGAGCAGTACTTC. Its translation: CASSFTGTGGLEQYF.

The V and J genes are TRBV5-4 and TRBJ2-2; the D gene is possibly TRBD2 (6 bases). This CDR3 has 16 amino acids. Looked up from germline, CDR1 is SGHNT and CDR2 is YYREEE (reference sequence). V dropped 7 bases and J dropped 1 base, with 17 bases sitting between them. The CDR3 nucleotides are TGTGCCAGCTCTCTCGGTACTAGCAGGAACACCGGGGAGCTGTTTTTT. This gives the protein CASSLGTSRNTGELFF.

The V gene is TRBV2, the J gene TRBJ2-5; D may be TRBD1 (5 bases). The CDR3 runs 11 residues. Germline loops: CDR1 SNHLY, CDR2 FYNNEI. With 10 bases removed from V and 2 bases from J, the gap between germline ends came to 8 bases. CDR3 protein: CAIGQQETQYF. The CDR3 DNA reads TGTGCCATCGGACAACAAGAGACCCAGTACTTC. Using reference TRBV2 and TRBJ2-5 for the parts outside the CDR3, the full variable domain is EPEVTQTPSHQVTQMGQEVILRCVPISNHLYFYWYRQILGQKVEFLVSFYNNEISEKSEIFDDQFSVERPDGSNFTLKIRSTKLEDSAMYFCAIGQQETQYFGPGTRLLVL.

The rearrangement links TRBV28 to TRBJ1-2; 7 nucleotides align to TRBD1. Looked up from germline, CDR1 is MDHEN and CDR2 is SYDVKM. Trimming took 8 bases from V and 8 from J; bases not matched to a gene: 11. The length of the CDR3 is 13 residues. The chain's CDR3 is CASHVTGIGGYTF. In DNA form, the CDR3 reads TGTGCCAGCCACGTGACAGGGATAGGCGGCTACACCTTC.

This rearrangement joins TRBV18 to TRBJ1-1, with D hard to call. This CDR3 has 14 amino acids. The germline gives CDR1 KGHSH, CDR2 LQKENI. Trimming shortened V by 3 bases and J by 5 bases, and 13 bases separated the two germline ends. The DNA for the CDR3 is TGTGCCAGCTCACCGGGCCAGATAGAAACTGAAGCTTTCTTT. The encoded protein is CASSPGQIETEAFF.

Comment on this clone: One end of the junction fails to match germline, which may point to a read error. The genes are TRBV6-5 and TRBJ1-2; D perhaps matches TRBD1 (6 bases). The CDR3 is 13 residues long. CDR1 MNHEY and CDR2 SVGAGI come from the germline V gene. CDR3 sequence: CAGSQTGYYGYTF. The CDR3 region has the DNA TGTGCCGGCAGCCAGACAGGCTACTATGGCTACACCTTC.

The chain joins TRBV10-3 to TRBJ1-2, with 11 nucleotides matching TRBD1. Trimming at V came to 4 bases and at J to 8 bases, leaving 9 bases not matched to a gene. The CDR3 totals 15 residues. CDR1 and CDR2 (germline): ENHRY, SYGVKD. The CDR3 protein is CAISGNGQGARGYTF. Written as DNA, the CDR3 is TGTGCCATCAGTGGAAACGGACAGGGGGCGAGGGGCTACACCTTC.